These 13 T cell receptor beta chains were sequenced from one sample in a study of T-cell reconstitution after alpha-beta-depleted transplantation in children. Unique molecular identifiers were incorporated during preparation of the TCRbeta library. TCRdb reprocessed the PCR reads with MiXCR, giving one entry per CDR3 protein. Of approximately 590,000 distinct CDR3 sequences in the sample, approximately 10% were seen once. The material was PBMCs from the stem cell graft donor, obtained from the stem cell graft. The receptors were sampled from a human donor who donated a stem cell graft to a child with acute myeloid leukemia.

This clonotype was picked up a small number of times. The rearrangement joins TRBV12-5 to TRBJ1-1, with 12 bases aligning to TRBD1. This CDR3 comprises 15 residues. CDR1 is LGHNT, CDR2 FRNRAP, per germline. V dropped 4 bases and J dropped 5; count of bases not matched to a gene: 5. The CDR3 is CASGSGQGAWTEAFF. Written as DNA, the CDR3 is TGTGCTAGTGGTTCGGGACAGGGGGCATGGACTGAAGCTTTCTTT.

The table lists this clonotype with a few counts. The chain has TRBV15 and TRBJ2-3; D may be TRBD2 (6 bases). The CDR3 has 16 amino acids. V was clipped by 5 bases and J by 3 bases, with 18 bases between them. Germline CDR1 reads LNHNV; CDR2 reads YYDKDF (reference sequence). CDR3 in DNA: TGTGCCACCAGCGGGGGGATGGGAACCGGAACAGATACGCAGTATTTT. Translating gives CATSGGMGTGTDTQYF.

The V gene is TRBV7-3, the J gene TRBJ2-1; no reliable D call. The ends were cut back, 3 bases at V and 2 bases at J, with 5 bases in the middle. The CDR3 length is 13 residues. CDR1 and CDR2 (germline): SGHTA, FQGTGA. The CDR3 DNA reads TGTGCCAGCAGCTTCCTAGCCTACAATGAGCAGTTCTTC. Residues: CASSFLAYNEQFF.

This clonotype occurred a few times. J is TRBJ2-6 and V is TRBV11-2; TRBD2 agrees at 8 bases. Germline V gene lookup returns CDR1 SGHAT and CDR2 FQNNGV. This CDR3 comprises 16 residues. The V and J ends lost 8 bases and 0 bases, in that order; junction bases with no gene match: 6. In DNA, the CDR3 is TGTGCCAGCGGAGCCGGGAGGGCCTCTGGGGCCAACGTCCTGACTTTC. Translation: CASGAGRASGANVLTF.

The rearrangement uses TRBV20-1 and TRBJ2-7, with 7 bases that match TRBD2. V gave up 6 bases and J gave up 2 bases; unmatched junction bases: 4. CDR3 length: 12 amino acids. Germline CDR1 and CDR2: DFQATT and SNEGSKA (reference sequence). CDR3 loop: CSARRGAYEQYF. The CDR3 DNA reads TGCAGTGCCCGCCGGGGGGCCTACGAGCAGTACTTC.

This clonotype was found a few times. CDR3: CASSQGDSGGNNEQFF. The CDR3 nucleotides are TGTGCCAGCAGCCAAGGAGATAGCGGGGGGAACAATGAGCAGTTCTTC. V is TRBV3-1 and J is TRBJ2-1, with TRBD2 matching over 10 bases. CDR1 is LGHDT and CDR2 is YNNKEL in the germline V gene (reference sequence). V lost 1 base to trimming and J lost 5 bases; unmatched junction nucleotides: 5. The CDR3 consists of 16 residues.

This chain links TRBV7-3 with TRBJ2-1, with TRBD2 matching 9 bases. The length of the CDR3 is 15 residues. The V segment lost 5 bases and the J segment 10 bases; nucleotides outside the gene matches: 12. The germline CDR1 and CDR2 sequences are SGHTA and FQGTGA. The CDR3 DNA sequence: TGTGCCAGCAGCCAAGGGGTTAGCGGGAGACAGGAGCAGTTCTTC. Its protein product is CASSQGVSGRQEQFF. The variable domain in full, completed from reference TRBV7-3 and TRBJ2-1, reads GAGVSQTPSNKVTEKGKYVELRCDPISGHTALYWYRQSLGQGPEFLIYFQGTGAADDSGLPNDRFFAVRPEGSVSTLKIQRTERGDSAVYLCASSQGVSGRQEQFFGPGTRLTVL.

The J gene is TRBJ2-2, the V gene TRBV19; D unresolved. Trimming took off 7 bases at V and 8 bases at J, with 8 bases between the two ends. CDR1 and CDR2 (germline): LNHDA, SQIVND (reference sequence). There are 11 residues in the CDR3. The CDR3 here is CASIQSGELFF. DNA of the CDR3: TGTGCCAGTATCCAGTCGGGGGAGCTGTTTTTT.

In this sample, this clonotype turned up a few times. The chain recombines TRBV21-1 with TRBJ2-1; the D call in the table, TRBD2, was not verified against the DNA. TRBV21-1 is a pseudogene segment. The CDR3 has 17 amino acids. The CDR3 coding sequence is TGTGCCAGCAGCAAAGCGGGCGGGAGGGGCCCTTACAATGAGCAGTTCTTC. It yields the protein CASSKAGGRGPYNEQFF.

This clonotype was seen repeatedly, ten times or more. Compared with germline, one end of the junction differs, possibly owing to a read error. CDR3 coding DNA: TGTGCTAGCAGCTTAAATTCTAGGGCCAATGAGCAGTTCTTC. Translation gives CASSLNSRANEQFF. This sequence joins TRBV7-7 and TRBJ2-1, with D uncertain. CDR1 and CDR2 from the germline V gene are SSHAT and FNYEAQ (reference sequence). The CDR3 covers 14 residues.

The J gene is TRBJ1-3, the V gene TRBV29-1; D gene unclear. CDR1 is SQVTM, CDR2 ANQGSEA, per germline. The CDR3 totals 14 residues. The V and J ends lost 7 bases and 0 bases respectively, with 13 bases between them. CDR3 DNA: TGCAGCGCTGGGTACGCCGGCTCTGGAAACACCATATATTTT. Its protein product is CSAGYAGSGNTIYF. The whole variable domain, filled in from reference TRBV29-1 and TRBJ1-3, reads SAVISQKPSRDICQRGTSLTIQCQVDSQVTMMFWYRQQPGQSLTLIATANQGSEATYESGFVIDKFPISRPNLTFSTLTVSNMSPEDSSIYLCSAGYAGSGNTIYFGEGSWLTVV.

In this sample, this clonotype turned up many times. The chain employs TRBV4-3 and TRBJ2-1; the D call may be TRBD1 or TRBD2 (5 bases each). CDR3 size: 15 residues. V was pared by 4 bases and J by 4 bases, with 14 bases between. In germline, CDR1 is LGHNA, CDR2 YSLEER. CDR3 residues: CASSPQFEGYNEQFF. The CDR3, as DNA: TGCGCCAGCAGCCCCCAGTTCGAGGGGTACAATGAGCAGTTCTTC.

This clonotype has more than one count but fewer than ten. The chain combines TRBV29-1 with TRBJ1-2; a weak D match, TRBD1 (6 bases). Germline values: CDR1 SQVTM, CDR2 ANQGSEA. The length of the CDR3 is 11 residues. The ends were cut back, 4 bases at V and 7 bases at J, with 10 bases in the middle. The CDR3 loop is CSVVNRAGYTF. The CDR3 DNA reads TGCAGCGTTGTCAACAGGGCTGGCTACACCTTC.